This section outlines one T cell receptor beta chain sequence together with its context. There are a few counts of this clone. Its antigen target is currently unknown. Base qualities are missing; no much larger clone stands one base away. The data originate from a study of radiotherapy plus CTLA-4 blockade in lung cancer (dated by TCRdb to the late 2010s). Regarding the research as a whole: Objective responses were observed in about a sixth of enrolled patients, and disease control was achieved in 31%. Broad study findings and their caveats: Increased serum interferon-beta after radiation, together with early dynamic changes in blood T cell clones, were reported to be the strongest predictors of response. TCR clones derived from tumors expanded in peripheral blood after treatment with radiotherapy and ipilimumab.

From cysteine to phenylalanine, the CDR3 is 13 amino acids long. Left in the record is the CDR3 DNA by itself, 39 bases read in frame from the first base. Sequences SGHTA (CDR1) and FQGNSA (CDR2) are obtained from the germline V gene. Deletion took 5 bases off V and 7 bases off J, with a span of 11 bases between the germline ends. The method behind the library was the immunoSEQ multiplex PCR assay. Imported from immuneACCESS, the table was reduced by TCRdb to in-frame sequences with V and J called. These copies leave out some clones; in studies compared against another copy, an unresolved V gene accounts for under half, and the cause of the remainder is not known. Within this sample are roughly 110,000 clones, with 81% of them counted one time only. The ten largest clonotypes hold 3% to 4% of the sample. The study evaluated CTLA-4 blockade (ipilimumab) given together with focal radiation therapy in patients who had chemo-refractory metastatic non-small-cell lung cancer.

The sequence was obtained from a human donor with non-small cell lung cancer that progressed on radiotherapy plus ipilimumab. Some clones in this sample may be carry-over from other donors' samples. Sequencing used peripheral blood, obtained from a patient treated with radiotherapy plus ipilimumab. Rearrangement joined TRBV7-2 to TRBJ1-4, with the D segment identity uncertain. In nucleotides, the sequence is TGTGCCAGCAGCCCCTCTTTCGGTGAAAAACTGTTTTTT. Its translation is CASSPSFGEKLFF.